Presented here are 13 T cell receptor beta chains from one specimen sequenced in a study of shared clonotypes between healthy human individuals. The method was immunoSEQ multiplex PCR; TCRdb's version includes in-frame clones alone and lacks a portion of them. The sample has about 380,000 clones, about 96% seen once. Sequencing was performed on memory CD8+ T cells sorted from blood. Regarding subset: CD45RO+ cells pooled with CCR7-negative TemRA cells. The receptors come from a man aged 25 to 45 in good health.

The chain combines TRBV19 with TRBJ2-3; D might be TRBD1 or TRBD2, each matching 5 bases. The germline gives CDR1 LNHDA, CDR2 SQIVND (reference sequence). V lost 7 bases and J lost 1, with 15 bases in between. The CDR3 runs to 15 residues. CDR3 bases: TGTGCCAGTACCCGGGGACCTCAAGGCACAGATACGCAGTATTTT. Protein: CASTRGPQGTDTQYF.

V usage is TRBV5-5 and J usage is TRBJ2-5; tentative D call: TRBD1 (6 bases). Germline CDR1 SGHKS, CDR2 YYEKEE (reference sequence). The CDR3 loop spans 14 amino acids. V lost 4 bases, J lost 5 bases, and 15 bases lay in between. CDR3 protein: CASSPLLTGETQYF. CDR3 nucleotide sequence: TGTGCCAGCAGCCCCCTTCTGACAGGCGAGACCCAGTACTTC.

This chain connects TRBV9 to TRBJ2-3; maybe TRBD1 (6 bases). Per germline, CDR1 SGDLS and CDR2 YYNGEE. Trimming took off 3 bases at V and 4 bases at J, with 15 bases between the two ends. The CDR3 totals 15 residues. As DNA, the CDR3 is TGTGCCAGCAGCGGACAGGACGGGTGGGCAGATACGCAGTATTTT. It yields the protein CASSGQDGWADTQYF.

This clone appeared once. The rearrangement links TRBV18 to TRBJ2-7; no reliable D call. Between the trimmed V and J ends, which lost 5 bases and 7 bases, there was a span of 24 bases. This CDR3 comprises 16 residues. Germline loops: CDR1 KGHSH, CDR2 LQKENI. CDR3 nucleotides: TGTGCCAGCTCATTGCTTCCGACGATTGGTCCGACTGAGCAGTACTTC. This encodes CASSLLPTIGPTEQYF.

V and J are TRBV30 and TRBJ1-5; the D gene is possibly TRBD1 (5 bases). The germline V and J ends were trimmed by 0 bases and 7 bases, with 13 bases remaining between them. CDR1 GTSNPN and CDR2 SVGIG come from the germline V gene (reference sequence). The CDR3 extends over 14 amino acids. DNA for the CDR3: TGTGCCTGGAGTGTATGCAGGGACGGGCAGCCCCAGCATTTT. Encoded protein: CAWSVCRDGQPQHF.

This clone was detected only once. The chain uses TRBV5-6 and TRBJ2-5; D unresolved. The CDR3 is 11 residues long. Looked up from germline, CDR1 is SGHDT and CDR2 is YYEEEE. V was trimmed by 0 bases and J by 7 bases, leaving 4 bases between them. This CDR3 is CASSLGGTQYF. In nucleotides, the CDR3 is TGTGCCAGCAGCTTGGGGGGGACCCAGTACTTC.

The chain employs TRBV28 and TRBJ2-5; maybe TRBD1 (6 bases). V lost 5 bases, J lost 4 bases, and 11 bases lay in between. The CDR3 is made up of 13 amino acids. Germline V CDR1 and CDR2: MDHEN, SYDVKM. CDR3: CASSRAGAETQYF. In nucleotides, the CDR3 is TGTGCCAGCAGTCGTGCAGGGGCAGAGACCCAGTACTTC.

This chain links TRBV2 with TRBJ2-3; no reliable D call. V lost 6 bases and J 6 bases, leaving 7 bases between the germline ends. CDR1 and CDR2 (germline): SNHLY, FYNNEI. The CDR3 has 11 residues. The CDR3 nucleotides are TGTGCCAGCAGGCGCGGTGATACGCAGTATTTT. Translation gives CASRRGDTQYF.

This chain uses TRBV28 with TRBJ2-5; 9 nucleotides match TRBD1. Germline loops: CDR1 MDHEN, CDR2 SYDVKM. The trim removed 5 bases at V and 5 bases at J, leaving 9 bases unmatched. The CDR3 runs to 15 residues. DNA for the CDR3: TGTGCCAGCAGTGTGTACAGGGGGCCGATGGAGACCCAGTACTTC. Protein product: CASSVYRGPMETQYF.

The chain employs TRBV5-6 and TRBJ2-3; D may be TRBD2 (6 bases). Trimming took off 2 bases at V and 0 bases at J, with 10 bases between the two ends. This CDR3 has 15 amino acids. Germline V CDR1 and CDR2: SGHDT, YYEEEE. The CDR3 region is CASSLRTTSTDTQYF. DNA of the CDR3: TGTGCCAGCAGCTTAAGGACTACCAGCACAGATACGCAGTATTTT.

The chain links TRBV19 to TRBJ2-2; D gene ambiguous. V lost 2 bases, J lost 9 bases, and 10 bases lay in between. The CDR3 is made up of 13 amino acids. Looked up from germline, CDR1 is LNHDA and CDR2 is SQIVND (reference sequence). DNA of the CDR3: TGTGCCAGTAGTATAAAAGGCCTCCGGGAGCTGTTTTTT. It is translated as CASSIKGLRELFF.

J is TRBJ1-1 and V is TRBV6-5; D is undetermined. Germline CDR1 MNHEY, CDR2 SVGAGI. The length of the CDR3 is 13 residues. Trimming stripped 8 bases from V and 2 bases from J, with 12 bases between. CDR3 region: CASCPSLNTEAFF. The DNA of the CDR3 is TGTGCCAGCTGCCCAAGTCTTAACACTGAAGCTTTCTTT.

This rearrangement joins TRBV28 to TRBJ1-5, with D perhaps matching TRBD1 (5 bases). Trimming removed 1 base at V and 2 bases at J, with 18 bases between. This CDR3 comprises 18 residues. Germline V gene data show CDR1 as MDHEN and CDR2 as SYDVKM. The DNA for the CDR3 is TGTGCCAGCAGTTTATCGAATTTAGGGAGGGGAGGCAATCAGCCCCAGCATTTT. It is translated as CASSLSNLGRGGNQPQHF.